This paragraph covers one TCR beta chain sequence. Its matching antigen is unknown. Produced via immunoSEQ multiplex PCR; TCRdb's table is partial and in-frame only. The data contain under 200,000 clones, about 90% of them singletons. The sample comes from a study of T cell responses to AZD1222 COVID-19 vaccine. Study-wide findings and caveats: The donor cohort was predominantly white British with a female majority, and clonal diversity may have been underestimated. The breadth and depth of Spike-specific TCRs increased once two AZD1222 doses had been given. Baseline testing showed seropositivity in only a handful of AZD1222 recipients. Reportedly, close to half of spike-specific TCRs are directed against unmutated variant regions.

The CDR3 length is 15 residues. Germline loops: CDR1 SGDLS, CDR2 YYNGEE. V dropped 5 bases and J dropped 0 bases, with 11 bases sitting between them. This TCR came from an adult who received the AZD1222 COVID-19 vaccine. The material sequenced was peripheral blood, taken 28 days after the second AZD1222 dose. The chain combines TRBV9 with TRBJ2-2; D is possibly TRBD1 (5 bases). CDR3 residues: CASRLGVANTGELFF. CDR3 coding DNA: TGTGCCAGCAGGCTAGGGGTCGCGAACACCGGGGAGCTGTTTTTT. Filled out from reference TRBV9 and TRBJ2-2, the complete variable domain reads DSGVTQTPKHLITATGQRVTLRCSPRSGDLSVYWYQQSLDQGLQFLIQYYNGEERAKGNILERFSAQQFPDLHSELNLSSLELGDSALYFCASRLGVANTGELFFGEGSRLTVL.